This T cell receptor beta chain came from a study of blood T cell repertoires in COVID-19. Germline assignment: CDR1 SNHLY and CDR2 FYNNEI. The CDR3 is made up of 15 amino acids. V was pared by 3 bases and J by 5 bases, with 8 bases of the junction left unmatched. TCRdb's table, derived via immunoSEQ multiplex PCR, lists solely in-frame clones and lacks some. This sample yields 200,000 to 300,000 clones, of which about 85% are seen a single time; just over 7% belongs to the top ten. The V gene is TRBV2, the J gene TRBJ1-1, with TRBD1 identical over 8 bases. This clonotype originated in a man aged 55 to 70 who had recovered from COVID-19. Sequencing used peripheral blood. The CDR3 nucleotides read TGTGCCAGCAGTGAGGGCAGGGGGCGGGGAACTGAAGCTTTCTTT. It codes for CASSEGRGRGTEAFF.